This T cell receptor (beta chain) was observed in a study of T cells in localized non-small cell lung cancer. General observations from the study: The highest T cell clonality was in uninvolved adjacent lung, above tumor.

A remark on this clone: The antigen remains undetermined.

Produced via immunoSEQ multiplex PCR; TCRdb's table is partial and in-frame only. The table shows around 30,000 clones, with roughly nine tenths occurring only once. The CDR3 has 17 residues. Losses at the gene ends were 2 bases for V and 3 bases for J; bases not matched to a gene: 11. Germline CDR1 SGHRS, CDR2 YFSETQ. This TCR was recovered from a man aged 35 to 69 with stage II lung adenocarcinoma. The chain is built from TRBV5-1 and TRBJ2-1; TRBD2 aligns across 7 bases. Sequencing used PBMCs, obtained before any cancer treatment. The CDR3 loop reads CASSFMGSRGVYNEQFF. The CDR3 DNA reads TGCGCCAGCAGCTTTATGGGGTCCCGGGGGGTCTACAATGAGCAGTTCTTC.